A selection of T cell receptor beta chains follows, all from one sample in a study of blood T cells in healthy people across ages. A single record per CDR3 protein comes from TCRdb applying MiXCR to the 5' RACE reads. Among about 500,000 distinct CDR3 sequences listed, approximately 25% were seen once. These same data were also listed under a study on T cells of mothers and their children.

Sequences were obtained from blood. These receptors all stem from a boy between 10 and 17 years old in good health. CDR3s include the opening cysteine and the closing phenylalanine or tryptophan. D genes are given only for firm matches. Only some rows state a clone size, as once, few, many or a class for expanded clones.

.,TRBV27,TRBD2,TRBJ2-1,TGTGCCAGCAGTTGGGCTAGCGGGGGGGCTAATGAGCAGTTCTTC,CASSWASGGANEQFF
.,TRBV7-2,.,TRBJ1-4,TGTGCCAGCAGCTCAACTGCACAGGAAAAACTGTTTTTT,CASSSTAQEKLFF
.,TRBV7-2,TRBD1,TRBJ1-2,TGTGCCAGCAGCTCCCGGACAGGGGGGTTCTATGGCTACACCTTC,CASSSRTGGFYGYTF
few,TRBV4-2,TRBD1,TRBJ1-5,TGTGCCAGCAGCCAGAATGCCGGGACAGGGGGCAATCAGCCCCAGCATTTT,CASSQNAGTGGNQPQHF
few,TRBV7-9,TRBD2,TRBJ2-1,TGTGCCAGCAGCTTACTGCCTAGCGGGTTCTCCTACAATGAGCAGTTCTTC,CASSLLPSGFSYNEQFF
few,TRBV7-8,TRBD2,TRBJ2-7,TGTGCCAGCAGCCCAAGCGGGGGATGCTACGAGCAGTACTTC,CASSPSGGCYEQYF
once,TRBV3-1,TRBD2,TRBJ2-7,TGTGCCAGCAGCCAAGTAGAGACTAGCGGGAGGAACGAGCAGTACTTC,CASSQVETSGRNEQYF
.,TRBV11-1,TRBD2,TRBJ2-7,TGTGCCAGCAGCTTAATGGCGGGAGCCGGCTACGAGCAGTACTTC,CASSLMAGAGYEQYF
.,TRBV29-1,TRBD2,TRBJ2-4,TGCAGCGTTGTCGAGCTAGCGGGAGGGTGGGCCAAAAACATTCAGTACTTC,CSVVELAGGWAKNIQYF
few,TRBV29-1,.,TRBJ1-2,TGCAGCGTTGAAAGGCAGGGCGTTAGCTACACCTTC,CSVERQGVSYTF
.,TRBV5-1,.,TRBJ2-1,TGCGCCAGCAGCTCCCTCGTCAGGGGGCGATTACCAGCGGGAGGAGGTGAGCAGTTCTTC,CASSSLVRGRLPAGGGEQFF
few,TRBV7-2,.,TRBJ2-1,TGTGCCAGCAGCTTAGCCCTACTAGCTGCCATCTCCTACAATGAGCAGTTCTTC,CASSLALLAAISYNEQFF
few,TRBV20-1,TRBD2,TRBJ2-3,TGCAGTGCTAGAGAACTAGCGGGGGGCACAGATACGCAGTATTTT,CSARELAGGTDTQYF
many,TRBV4-1,.,TRBJ2-7,TGCGCCAGCAGCCTCGGACCAAACTACGAGCAGTACTTC,CASSLGPNYEQYF
few,TRBV27,.,TRBJ2-5,TGTGCCAGCAGTCTAGGATTAGCGTCTGAGACCCAGTACTTC,CASSLGLASETQYF
.,TRBV6-2/TRBV6-3,.,TRBJ2-7,TGTGCCAGCAGTTACTCCGGACTGGTCTTGGGCGAGCAGTACTTC,CASSYSGLVLGEQYF
few,TRBV21-1,.,TRBJ2-5,TGTGCCAGCAGCAAAGTATATTGGCAGCGGAAAAGGTTTAAGTACTTC,CASSKVYWQRKRFKYF
.,TRBV7-2,.,TRBJ2-7,TGTGCCAGTTCTGTTGGGCGGGGAGAGCAGTACTTC,CASSVGRGEQYF
.,TRBV6-1,.,TRBJ2-7,TGTGCCAGCAGTCCCCGAAGAGATTGGTTGGCCGAGCAGTACTTC,CASSPRRDWLAEQYF
.,TRBV12-3/TRBV12-4,.,TRBJ2-7,TGTGCCAGCAGTTCCGGAATGCTAGAGGGGGAGCAGTACTTC,CASSSGMLEGEQYF
.,TRBV5-8,.,TRBJ1-1,TGTGCCAGCAGCTTGGGGGTCGCGACTAACACTGAAGCTTTCTTT,CASSLGVATNTEAFF
few,TRBV14,.,TRBJ2-5,TGTGCCAGCAGCCACGACAGTGTACAAGAGACCCAGTACTTC,CASSHDSVQETQYF
once,TRBV29-1,.,TRBJ2-2,TGCAGCGTTGGACTAAACACCGGGGAGCTGTTTTTT,CSVGLNTGELFF
.,TRBV28,.,TRBJ2-1,TGTGCCAACAGTTTATATCTCAGGGAGAGCTCCTACAATGAGCAGTTCTTC,CANSLYLRESSYNEQFF
few,TRBV6-1,.,TRBJ1-4,TGTGCCAGCAGTGACCAGGCAGGAACTAATGAAAAACTGTTTTTT,CASSDQAGTNEKLFF
.,TRBV7-9,.,TRBJ2-4,TGTGCCAGCAGCTTAGTTCACAGGGAATCCAAAAACATTCAGTACTTC,CASSLVHRESKNIQYF
few,TRBV7-2,TRBD2,TRBJ2-1,TGTGCCAGCAGCTTAGGGCTTCTAGCGGGGGGAGGTCATGAGCAGTTCTTC,CASSLGLLAGGGHEQFF
.,TRBV30,.,TRBJ1-2,TGTGCCTGGGCTTTGGGGGGAAACTATGGCTACACCTTC,CAWALGGNYGYTF
.,TRBV15,.,TRBJ2-3,TGTGCCACCAGGCTGGCGGCTAGCTTAAGCACAGATACGCAGTATTTT,CATRLAASLSTDTQYF
.,TRBV28,.,TRBJ2-7,TGTGCCAGCAGTAAAGGGGGTCGGGGCTGGGAGCAGTACTTC,CASSKGGRGWEQYF
.,TRBV7-9,.,TRBJ1-5,TGTGCCAGCAGCGAGACAGATTCTAATCAGCCCCAGCATTTT,CASSETDSNQPQHF
.,TRBV7-9,.,TRBJ2-7,TGTGCCAGCAGCCCCGGGCGGGCAGGCCTGACATCCTACGAGCAGTACTTC,CASSPGRAGLTSYEQYF
.,TRBV23-1,TRBD1,TRBJ1-1,TGCGCCAGCAGTCAATCGAGTCGGGACAGTGAAGCTTTCTTT,CASSQSSRDSEAFF
.,TRBV4-3,.,TRBJ1-1,TGCGCCAGCAGCCAAAATCGCTACTTGAACACTGAAGCTTTCTTT,CASSQNRYLNTEAFF
few,TRBV3-1,.,TRBJ2-1,TGTGCCAGCAGCTCCATTCATGAATACAATGAGCAGTTCTTC,CASSSIHEYNEQFF
.,TRBV15,TRBD1,TRBJ1-1,TGTGCCACCAGGAACAGGGGCTACACTGAAGCTTTCTTT,CATRNRGYTEAFF
few,TRBV28,.,TRBJ1-2,TGTGCCAGCAGTTCCCAGAAAACAGGGTACTCAGACTATGGCTACACCTTC,CASSSQKTGYSDYGYTF
few,TRBV28,.,TRBJ2-7,TGTGCCAGCAGTCTATACCTCGGGAGGGACAGGCCCTCCTACGAGCAGTACTTC,CASSLYLGRDRPSYEQYF
few,TRBV29-1,.,TRBJ1-2,TGCAGCGCCTCGTTGGACGGGATCGGCTACACCTTC,CSASLDGIGYTF
once,TRBV12-3/TRBV12-4,TRBD1,TRBJ2-7,TGTGCCAGCAGTGTACGGGACAGCCTTACCGGCGAGCAGTACTTC,CASSVRDSLTGEQYF
few,TRBV29-1,TRBD1,TRBJ2-7,TGCAGCGTTGCCCCGGGACAGGGCGGCTACGAGCAGTACTTC,CSVAPGQGGYEQYF
few,TRBV3-1,.,TRBJ2-5,TGTGCCAGCAGCCAAAGTCTTCAAGAGACCCAGTACTTC,CASSQSLQETQYF
few,TRBV27,TRBD2,TRBJ2-7,TGTGCCAGCAGTTCCGGACTAGCTCGGTTTACCCAACCACACTACGAGCAGTACTTC,CASSSGLARFTQPHYEQYF
many,TRBV7-2,.,TRBJ2-6,TGTGCCAGCAGCTTATCCTGGCAATTCGGGGCCAACGTCCTGACTTTC,CASSLSWQFGANVLTF
.,TRBV5-1,.,TRBJ1-3,TGCGCCAGCAGCCCCGATCAGTCTGGAAACACCATATATTTT,CASSPDQSGNTIYF
.,TRBV5-8,.,TRBJ2-3,TGTGCCAGCATCCCTCCCGGCACAGATACGCAGTATTTT,CASIPPGTDTQYF
.,TRBV2,.,TRBJ1-5,TGTGCCAGCAGTGAAGGCAGAGCAAATCAGCCCCAGCATTTT,CASSEGRANQPQHF
.,TRBV20-1,.,TRBJ2-5,TGCAGTGCTAGAGACGTAACAGGTGACCAAGAGACCCAGTACTTC,CSARDVTGDQETQYF
.,TRBV7-2,.,TRBJ2-7,TGTGCCTGCAGCAGGGACCAAACCTACGAGCAGTACTTC,CACSRDQTYEQYF
.,TRBV7-9,.,TRBJ2-3,TGTGCCAGCAGCTTACCCCCGACGCGGAGGGACACAGATACGCAGTATTTT,CASSLPPTRRDTDTQYF
few,TRBV25-1,.,TRBJ2-7,TGTGCCAGCAGTGAATGGGAAGCCACCTACGAGCAGTACTTC,CASSEWEATYEQYF
many,TRBV4-3,TRBD2,TRBJ2-5,TGCGCCAGCAGCCAACTAGCGGGGTATGAGCAGTACTTC,CASSQLAGYEQYF
.,TRBV11-2,TRBD1,TRBJ2-7,TGTGCCAGCAGCATAGGGACAGACTACTACGAGCAGTACTTC,CASSIGTDYYEQYF